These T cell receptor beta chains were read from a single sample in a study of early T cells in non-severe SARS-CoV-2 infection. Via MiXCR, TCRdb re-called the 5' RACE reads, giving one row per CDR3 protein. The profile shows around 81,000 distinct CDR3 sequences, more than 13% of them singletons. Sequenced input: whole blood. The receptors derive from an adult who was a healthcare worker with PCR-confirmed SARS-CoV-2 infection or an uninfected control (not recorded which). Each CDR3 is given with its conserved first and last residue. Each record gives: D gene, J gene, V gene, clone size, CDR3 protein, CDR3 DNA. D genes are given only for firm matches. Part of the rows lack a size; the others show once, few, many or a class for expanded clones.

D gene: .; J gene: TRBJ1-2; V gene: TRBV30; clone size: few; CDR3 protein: CAWSGYGDTNKAYYGYTF; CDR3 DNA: TGTGCCTGGAGTGGTTATGGGGACACCAATAAAGCTTATTATGGCTACACCTTC
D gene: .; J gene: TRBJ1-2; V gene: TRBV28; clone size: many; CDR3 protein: CASSPSLRGRRGYGYTF; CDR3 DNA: TGTGCCAGCAGTCCCAGTCTCCGGGGGCGCCGAGGCTATGGCTACACCTTC
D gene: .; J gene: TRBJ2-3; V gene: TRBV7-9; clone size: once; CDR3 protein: CAGSFRSTDTQYF; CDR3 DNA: TGTGCCGGCAGCTTCAGGAGTACAGATACGCAGTATTTT
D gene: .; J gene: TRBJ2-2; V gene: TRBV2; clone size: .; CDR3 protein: CASRMTTGSNTGELFF; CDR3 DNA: TGTGCCAGCAGGATGACCACAGGGAGTAACACCGGGGAGCTGTTTTTT
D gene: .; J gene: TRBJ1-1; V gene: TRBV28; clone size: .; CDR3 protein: CASSLVGASTEAFF; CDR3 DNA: TGTGCCAGCAGTTTAGTAGGGGCGAGCACTGAAGCTTTCTTT
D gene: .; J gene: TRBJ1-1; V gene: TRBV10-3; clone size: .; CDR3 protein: CATLARSRSEAFF; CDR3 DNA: TGTGCCACCCTCGCGAGGTCGCGCAGTGAAGCTTTCTTT
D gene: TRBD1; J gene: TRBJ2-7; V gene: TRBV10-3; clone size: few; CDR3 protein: CAISTRTGRSYEQYF; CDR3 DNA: TGTGCCATCAGTACCCGGACAGGGCGCTCCTACGAGCAGTACTTC
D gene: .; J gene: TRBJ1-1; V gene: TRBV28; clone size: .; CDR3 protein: CASSSSSRERTEAFF; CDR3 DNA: TGTGCCAGCAGCTCCTCGAGCCGTGAGCGCACTGAAGCTTTCTTT
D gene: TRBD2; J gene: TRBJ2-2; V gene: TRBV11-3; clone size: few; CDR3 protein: CASSSGLAGINTGELFF; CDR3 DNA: TGTGCCAGCAGTTCCGGACTAGCGGGGATCAACACCGGGGAGCTGTTTTTT
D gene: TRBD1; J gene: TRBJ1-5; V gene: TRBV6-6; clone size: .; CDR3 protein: CASSYPQGPSGDQPQHF; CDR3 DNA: TGTGCCAGCAGTTACCCACAGGGGCCAAGCGGAGACCAGCCCCAGCATTTT
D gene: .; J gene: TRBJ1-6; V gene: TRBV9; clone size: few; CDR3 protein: CASSVKVSNSPLHF; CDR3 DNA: TGTGCCAGCAGCGTGAAGGTCTCGAATTCACCCCTCCACTTT
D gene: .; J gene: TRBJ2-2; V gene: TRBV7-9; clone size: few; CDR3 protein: CASSPTGITGELFF; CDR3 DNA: TGTGCCAGCAGCCCGACAGGAATCACCGGGGAGCTGTTTTTT
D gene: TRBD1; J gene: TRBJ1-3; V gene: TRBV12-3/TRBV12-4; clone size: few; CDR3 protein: CASSRWTGPSSGNTIYF; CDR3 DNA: TGTGCCAGCAGTCGGTGGACAGGCCCGAGCTCTGGAAACACCATATATTTT
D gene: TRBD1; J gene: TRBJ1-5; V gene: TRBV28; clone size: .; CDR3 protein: CASSFGQGNQPQHF; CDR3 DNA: TGTGCCAGCAGTTTCGGACAGGGGAATCAGCCCCAGCATTTT
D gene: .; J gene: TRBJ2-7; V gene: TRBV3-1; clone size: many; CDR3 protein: CASSQDQTRQYF; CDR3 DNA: TGTGCCAGCAGCCAAGATCAGACAAGGCAGTACTTC
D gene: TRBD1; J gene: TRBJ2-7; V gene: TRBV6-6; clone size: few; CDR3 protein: CASSYQTGGVSYEQYF; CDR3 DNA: TGTGCCAGCAGTTACCAGACAGGGGGCGTAAGCTACGAGCAGTACTTC
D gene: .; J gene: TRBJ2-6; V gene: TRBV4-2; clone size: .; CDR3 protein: CASSQTGSSGANVLTF; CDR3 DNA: TGTGCCAGCAGCCAAACAGGGAGCTCTGGGGCCAACGTCCTGACTTTC
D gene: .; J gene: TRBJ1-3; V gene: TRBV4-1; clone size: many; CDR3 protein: CASSQAGNTIYF; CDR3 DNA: TGCGCCAGCAGCCAAGCTGGAAACACCATATATTTT
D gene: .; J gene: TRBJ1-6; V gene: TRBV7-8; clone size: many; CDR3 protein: CASSPRPHSSYNSPLHF; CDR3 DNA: TGTGCCAGCAGCCCTCGACCCCATAGCTCCTATAATTCACCCCTCCACTTT
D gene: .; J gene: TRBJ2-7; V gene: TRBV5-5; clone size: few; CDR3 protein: CASSWGASSGYEQYF; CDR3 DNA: TGTGCCAGCAGCTGGGGGGCTTCTAGCGGCTACGAGCAGTACTTC
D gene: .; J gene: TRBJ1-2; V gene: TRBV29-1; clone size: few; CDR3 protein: CSVLGNQGNLYGYTF; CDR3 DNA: TGCAGCGTTCTGGGAAATCAAGGAAACCTCTATGGCTACACCTTC
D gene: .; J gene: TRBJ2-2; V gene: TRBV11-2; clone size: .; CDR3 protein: CASSFFRVQKNTGELFF; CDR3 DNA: TGTGCCAGCAGCTTTTTTCGTGTACAAAAGAACACCGGGGAGCTGTTTTTT
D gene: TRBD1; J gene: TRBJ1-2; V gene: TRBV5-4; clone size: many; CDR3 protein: CASSKGQGNSNYGYTF; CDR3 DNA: TGTGCCAGCAGCAAGGGACAGGGGAATTCTAACTATGGCTACACCTTC
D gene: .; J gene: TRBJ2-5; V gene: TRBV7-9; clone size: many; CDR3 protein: CASSLGFGGTQYF; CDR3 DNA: TGTGCCAGCAGCTTAGGCTTTGGGGGGACCCAGTACTTC
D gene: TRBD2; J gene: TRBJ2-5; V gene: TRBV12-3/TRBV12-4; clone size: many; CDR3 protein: CASTIAGVQETQYF; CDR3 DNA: TGTGCCAGCACCATAGCGGGGGTGCAAGAGACCCAGTACTTC
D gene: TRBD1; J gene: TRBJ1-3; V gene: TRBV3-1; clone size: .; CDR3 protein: CASSPTGGSFTIYF; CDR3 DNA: TGTGCCAGCAGCCCGACAGGGGGATCTTTCACCATATATTTT
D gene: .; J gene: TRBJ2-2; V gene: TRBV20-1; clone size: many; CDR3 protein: CSARGYSDTGELFF; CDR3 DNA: TGCAGTGCTAGAGGATACTCGGACACCGGGGAGCTGTTTTTT
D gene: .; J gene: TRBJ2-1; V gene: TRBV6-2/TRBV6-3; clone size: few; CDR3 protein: CASSYSTYTEQFF; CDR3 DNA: TGTGCCAGCAGTTATTCGACGTATACCGAGCAGTTCTTC
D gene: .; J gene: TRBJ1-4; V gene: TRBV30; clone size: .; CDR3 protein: CAWYDDSEKLFF; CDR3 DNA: TGTGCCTGGTACGACGATAGTGAAAAACTGTTTTTT
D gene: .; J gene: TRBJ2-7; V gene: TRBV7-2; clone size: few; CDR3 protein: CASSPGLVGEQYF; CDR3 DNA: TGTGCCAGCAGCCCGGGACTGGTTGGCGAGCAGTACTTC
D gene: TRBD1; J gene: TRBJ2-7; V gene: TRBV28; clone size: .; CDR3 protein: CATRQGPYEQYF; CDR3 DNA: TGTGCCACGAGACAGGGGCCCTACGAGCAGTACTTC
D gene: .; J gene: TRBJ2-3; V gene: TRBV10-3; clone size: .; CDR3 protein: CAISDPGTDTQYF; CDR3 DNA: TGTGCCATCAGTGACCCTGGCACAGATACGCAGTATTTT
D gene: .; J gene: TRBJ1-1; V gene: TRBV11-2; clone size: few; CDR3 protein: CASSSRLIEQGEAFF; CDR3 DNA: TGTGCCAGCAGCTCAAGACTGATAGAACAGGGTGAAGCTTTCTTT
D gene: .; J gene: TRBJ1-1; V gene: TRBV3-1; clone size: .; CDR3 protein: CASSQVPAHTEAFF; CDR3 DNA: TGTGCCAGCAGCCAAGTTCCCGCTCACACTGAAGCTTTCTTT
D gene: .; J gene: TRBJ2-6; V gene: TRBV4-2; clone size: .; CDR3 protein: CASRSPGGRRSGANVLTF; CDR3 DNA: TGTGCCAGCAGATCCCCCGGGGGTCGACGCTCTGGGGCCAACGTCCTGACTTTC
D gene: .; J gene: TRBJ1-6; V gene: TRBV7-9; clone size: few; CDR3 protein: CASSPHMQGAPLHF; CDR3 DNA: TGTGCCAGCAGCCCCCACATGCAGGGAGCCCCCCTCCACTTT
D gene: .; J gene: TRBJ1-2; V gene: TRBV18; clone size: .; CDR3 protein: CASSPETANGYTF; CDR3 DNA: TGTGCCAGCTCACCAGAAACAGCGAATGGCTACACCTTC
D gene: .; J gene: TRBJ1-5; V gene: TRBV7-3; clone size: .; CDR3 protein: CASSLCQPQHF; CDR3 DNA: TGTGCCAGCAGCTTATGTCAGCCCCAGCATTTT
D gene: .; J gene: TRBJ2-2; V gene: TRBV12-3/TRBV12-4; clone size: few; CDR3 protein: CASSLLRNTGELFF; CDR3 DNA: TGTGCCAGCAGTTTGTTGAGAAACACCGGGGAGCTGTTTTTT
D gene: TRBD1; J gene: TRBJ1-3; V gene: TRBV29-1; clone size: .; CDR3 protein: CSVGTGRVSGNTIYF; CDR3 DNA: TGCAGCGTGGGGACAGGGAGGGTCTCTGGAAACACCATATATTTT
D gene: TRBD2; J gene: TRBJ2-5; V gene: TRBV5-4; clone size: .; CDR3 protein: CASSFPGGETQYF; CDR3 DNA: TGTGCCAGCAGCTTCCCGGGAGGAGAGACCCAGTACTTC
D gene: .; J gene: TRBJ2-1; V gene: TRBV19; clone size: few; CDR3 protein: CARSFDRFSPGF; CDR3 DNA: TGTGCCAGATCATTTGACAGGTTTTCTCCCGGATTC
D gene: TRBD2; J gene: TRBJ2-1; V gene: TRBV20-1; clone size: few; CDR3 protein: CSAVRATSAYNEQFF; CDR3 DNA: TGCAGTGCTGTCCGTGCGACTAGCGCCTACAATGAGCAGTTCTTC
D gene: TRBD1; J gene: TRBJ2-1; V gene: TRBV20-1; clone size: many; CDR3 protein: CSARDFEDRGVNEQFF; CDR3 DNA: TGCAGTGCTAGAGATTTTGAGGACAGGGGAGTTAATGAGCAGTTCTTC
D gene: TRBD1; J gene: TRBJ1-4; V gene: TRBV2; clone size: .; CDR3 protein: CASSPTGLVEKLFF; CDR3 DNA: TGTGCCAGCAGTCCGACAGGGTTAGTCGAAAAACTGTTTTTT
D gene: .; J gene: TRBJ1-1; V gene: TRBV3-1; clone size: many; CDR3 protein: CASSQRTANTEAFF; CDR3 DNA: TGTGCCAGCAGCCAAAGGACAGCGAACACTGAAGCTTTCTTT
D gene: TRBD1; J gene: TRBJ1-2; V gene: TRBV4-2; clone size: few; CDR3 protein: CASSHLGQGTLGYTF; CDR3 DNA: TGTGCCAGCAGCCACCTAGGACAGGGAACTTTGGGCTACACCTTC
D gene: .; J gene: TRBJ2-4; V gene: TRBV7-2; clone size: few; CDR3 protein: CASSLWTENIQYF; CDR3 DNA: TGTGCCAGCAGCTTATGGACAGAAAACATTCAGTACTTC
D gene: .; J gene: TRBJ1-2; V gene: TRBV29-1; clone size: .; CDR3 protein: CSTLQGSYGYTF; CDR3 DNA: TGCAGCACCTTACAGGGTAGCTATGGCTACACCTTC
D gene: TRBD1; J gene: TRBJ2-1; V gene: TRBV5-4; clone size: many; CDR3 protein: CASSLPQGASHEQFF; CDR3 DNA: TGTGCCAGCAGCTTGCCCCAGGGGGCGAGTCATGAGCAGTTCTTC
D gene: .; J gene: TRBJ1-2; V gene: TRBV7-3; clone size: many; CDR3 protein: CASSITGQSSGYTF; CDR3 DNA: TGTGCCAGCAGCATAACCGGGCAGAGCTCTGGCTACACCTTC